The table lists the clone carrying this TCR beta chain with many counts. The antigen remains undetermined. The data were obtained in a study of regulatory T cells in long-lasting Graves disease. Study findings and constraints: Newly diagnosed patients shared about a thousand public clonotypes; persistent patients shared some 2,700.

The time point denotes: newly diagnosed GD, antithyroid drugs for less than 3 months. RNA isolated from PBMCs was used to make the TCR library. The CDR3 contains 15 residues. Germline CDR1 and CDR2: SGHTA and FQGNSA. Trimming removed 2 bases from V and 3 bases from J, with 11 bases in between. Arm-PCR of CDR3 regions with iRepertoire HTBI primers generated TCR beta libraries. MiXCR, run by TCRdb on the multiplex PCR reads, gives a single entry per CDR3 protein. This sample has roughly 360,000 distinct CDR3 sequences, with 12% found just once. The data also belong to a second study, concerning T cells in Graves' hyperthyroidism and ophthalmopathy.

Sample: peripheral blood mononuclear cells (PBMCs), taken at new diagnosis, from a patient treated with antithyroid drugs. This chain connects TRBV7-2 to TRBJ1-5, with D unresolved. This TCR came from a woman younger than 30 with Graves disease. The chain's CDR3 is CASSLSSGANQPQHF. In DNA form, the CDR3 reads TGTGCCAGCAGCTTATCCTCAGGTGCCAATCAGCCCCAGCATTTT.